This T cell receptor (beta chain) was sequenced during a study of beta chain features in type 1 diabetes. Study-level background: Investigators examined 107,917,701 sorted cells across all samples. Findings of the study overall: A moderate, significant TCRB CDR3 shortening appeared in type 1 diabetes across four CD4+ subsets.

Notes on this clone: Its specificity is unknown.

Without exception, sorted populations had purity beyond 95%. The investigators reverse transcribed all of the isolated RNA, so they sequenced expressed TCRB transcripts. When averaged, stem cell-like memory T cell samples yielded approximately 930,000 reads. Profiled with immunoSEQ multiplex PCR; TCRdb holds only in-frame clones, not every one. Found here are some 48,000 clones, around 40% of them singletons; the top ten hold 0.13%. The specimen was stem cell memory CD4+ T cells from blood. The origin of this receptor is a young man with type 1 diabetes.

This CDR3 reads CASSSPEEVQFF. CDR3 sequence (DNA): TGTGCCAGCAGTTCGCCCGAAGAGGTTCAGTTCTTC. The rearrangement joins TRBV6-5 to TRBJ2-1; D not resolved. Trimming pared 4 bases from V and 13 bases from J, leaving 14 bases between. CDR1 is MNHEY and CDR2 is SVGAGI in the germline V gene. The length of the CDR3 is 12 residues.